These 7 T cell receptor beta chains share one sample of origin, sequenced in a study of breast tumors, draining lymph nodes, adjacent tissues (dated by TCRdb to 2016 to 2018). The method behind the library was multiplex PCR. Sequenced using an Illumina HiSeq 2000. TCRdb cleaned the public reads at Q25 with fastp, built clones with MiXCR and kept in-frame beta chains. Every entry covers one CDR3 protein and lists the most common genes and DNA from its rows. The sample table contains over 60,000 distinct CDR3 sequences; only one count was recorded for 57% of them. Roughly 19% of the sample is in the top ten clones. Sequenced material: breast tumor tissue. The receptors originated from a female donor with breast cancer. Some clones in this sample may be carry-over from other donors' samples.

The chain recombines TRBV11-2 with TRBJ2-3, with 9 nucleotides matching TRBD1. CDR1 SGHAT and CDR2 FQNNGV come from the germline V gene. The junction had 4 bases not matched to a gene; V was cut back by 5 bases and J by 1 base. The CDR3 is made up of 15 amino acids. CDR3 loop: CASSPGQGGTDTQYF. As DNA, the CDR3 is TGTGCCAGCAGCCCGGGACAGGGAGGCACAGATACGCAGTATTTT.

This clonotype was observed many times. CDR3 protein: CASSLLGEGYGYTF. In nucleotides, the CDR3 is TGTGCCAGCAGCTTATTGGGGGAGGGCTATGGCTACACCTTC. The chain uses TRBV13 and TRBJ1-2; TRBD1 might be the D (5 bases). This CDR3 has 14 amino acids. V was trimmed by 2 bases and J by 4 bases, leaving 11 bases between them. Germline lookup yields CDR1 PRHDT and CDR2 FYEKMQ (reference sequence).

In this sample, this clonotype turned up many times. The genes are TRBV6-1 and TRBJ1-6; no definite D call. The germline gives CDR1 MNHNS, CDR2 SASEGT. V gave up 8 bases and J gave up 8 bases, with 13 bases separating them. This CDR3 contains 13 residues. For the CDR3, the DNA is TGTGCCAGCGCAACCTCCCTTGATTCACCCCTCCACTTT. This encodes CASATSLDSPLHF.

This clonotype was counted at least ten times. The chain carries TRBV5-1 and TRBJ2-7; D is undetermined. V was cut by 2 bases and J by 2 bases, with 14 bases left in between. This CDR3 has 15 residues. Germline CDR1 and CDR2: SGHRS and YFSETQ. The DNA for the CDR3 is TGCGCCAGCAGCTTTGAACTCGCTCAAGCCTACGAGCAGTACTTC. Protein product: CASSFELAQAYEQYF.

V usage is TRBV7-3 and J usage is TRBJ2-1, with 9 bases matching TRBD2. Germline V gene lookup returns CDR1 SGHTA and CDR2 FQGTGA. The V and J ends lost 2 bases and 7 bases, in that order; junction bases with no gene match: 12. CDR3 length equals 17 residues. The CDR3 sequence is CASSLQGSSGGRNEQFF. The CDR3 bases are TGTGCCAGCAGCTTACAGGGTAGTAGCGGGGGTAGGAATGAGCAGTTCTTC.

This clonotype is medium-sized. The V call is TRBV2, the J call TRBJ1-4, with TRBD1 matching 10 bases. V shed 7 bases and J 2 bases; nucleotides not matched to a gene: 7. The germline V gene has CDR1 SNHLY and CDR2 FYNNEI. The CDR3 is 16 residues long. CDR3 coding DNA: TGTGCCAGCACAGGGGACAGGGGTTATACTAATGAAAAACTGTTTTTT. This gives the protein CASTGDRGYTNEKLFF. The full variable domain, completed using reference TRBV2 and TRBJ1-4, is EPEVTQTPSHQVTQMGQEVILRCVPISNHLYFYWYRQILGQKVEFLVSFYNNEISEKSEIFDDQFSVERPDGSNFTLKIRSTKLEDSAMYFCASTGDRGYTNEKLFFGSGTQLSVL.

In regard to this clonotype: This may be a read error: a much more frequent sequence differs by one nucleotide. This rearrangement joins TRBV20-1 to TRBJ1-5; D is unclear. The CDR3 has 12 amino acids. Germline-derived CDR1 and CDR2 are DFQATT and SNEGSKA (reference sequence). CDR3 sequence (DNA): TGCAGTGCTGGTCGAAAGAGTCAGCCCCCGCATTTT. Residues: CSAGRKSQPPHF.